In this sample, the clone carrying this TCR beta chain turned up once. This entry comes from a study of blood T cell repertoires in COVID-19. Study at large: Sites in the United States, Italy and Spain provided acute and convalescent COVID-19 samples. The cDNA or gDNA used as material had been derived from T cells, B-cell-depleted T cells, or PBMCs.

In the original analysis: Reference gene primer amplification gave estimated nucleated cell counts. TCRdb's table, derived via immunoSEQ multiplex PCR, lists solely in-frame clones and lacks some. V and J calls and clone size are given by that table; D and trimming were obtained from the DNA. The sample contains 70,000 to 95,000 clones, around nine tenths of which appear only once. This receptor was obtained from a woman in her sixties or seventies with acute or convalescent COVID-19. The sequenced sample consisted of peripheral blood.

The CDR3 region is CASSLAGQGRFGMETQYF. The CDR3 nucleotides read TGTGCCAGCAGCTTAGCGGGGCAGGGACGATTTGGTATGGAGACCCAGTACTTC. This sequence joins TRBV5-4 and TRBJ2-5; 7 positions agree with TRBD2. The length of the CDR3 is 18 residues. CDR1 and CDR2 from the germline V gene are SGHNT and YYREEE (reference sequence). Trimming at V came to 2 bases and at J to 5 bases, leaving 18 bases not matched to a gene.